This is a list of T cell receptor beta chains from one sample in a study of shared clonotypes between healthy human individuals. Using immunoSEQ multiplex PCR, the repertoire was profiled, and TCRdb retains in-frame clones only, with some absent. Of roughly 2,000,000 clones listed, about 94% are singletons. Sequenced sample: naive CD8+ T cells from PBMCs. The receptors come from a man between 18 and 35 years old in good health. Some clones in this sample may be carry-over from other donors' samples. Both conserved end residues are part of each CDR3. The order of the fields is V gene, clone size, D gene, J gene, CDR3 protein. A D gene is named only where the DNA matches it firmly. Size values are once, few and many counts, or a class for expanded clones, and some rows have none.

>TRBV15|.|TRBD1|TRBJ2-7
CATQEGTGDTYEQYF
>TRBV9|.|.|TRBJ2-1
CASSVVGGPFNEQFF
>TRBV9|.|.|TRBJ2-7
CASSVDRSSYEQYF
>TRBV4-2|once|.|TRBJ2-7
CASSPGHSYEQYF
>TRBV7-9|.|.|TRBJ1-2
CASSLGDGYYGYTF
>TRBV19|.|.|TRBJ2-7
CASSVIGIRAGQYF
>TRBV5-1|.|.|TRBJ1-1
CASSLNMNTEAFF
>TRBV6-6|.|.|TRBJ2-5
CASRPGQKETQYF
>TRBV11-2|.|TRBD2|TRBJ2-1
CASIRGAGEGYEQFF
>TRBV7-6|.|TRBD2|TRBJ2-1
CASSFRLAGGHNEQFF
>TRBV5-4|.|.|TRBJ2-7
CASSLAEGGEQYF
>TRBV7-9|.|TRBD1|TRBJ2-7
CASSLERTGRDEQYF